The 5 T cell receptor beta chains reported below all come from one sample, sequenced in a study of blood T cell repertoires in COVID-19. TCRdb's copy holds only in-frame clones and misses some; the assay was immunoSEQ multiplex PCR. The sample gives a few hundred thousand clones, over 75% of which show up once; approximately 3.4% is in the top ten. The sequenced sample consisted of PBMCs or T cells enriched from blood (not recorded which). The source of these receptors is a middle-aged woman who had been exposed to COVID-19.

Comment on this clone: Other DNA sequences in this sample translate to the same CDR3. The chain carries TRBV7-9 and TRBJ2-7, with D hard to call. The CDR3 contains 13 residues. The V and J ends lost 2 bases and 3 bases respectively, with 8 bases between them. The germline V gene encodes CDR1 SEHNR and CDR2 FQNEAQ (reference sequence). DNA for the CDR3: TGTGCCAGCAGCTTACCAGGTAGCTACGAGCAGTACGTC. Translated: CASSLPGSYEQYV.

For the CDR3, the DNA is TGTGCCAGCAGTGAAGTCTTGGCAGGGATTATCTACGAGCAGTACGTC. Protein product: CASSEVLAGIIYEQYV. This chain links TRBV6-4 with TRBJ2-7, with D perhaps matching TRBD1 (5 bases). This CDR3 region has 16 residues. V was pared by 3 bases and J by 3 bases, with 18 bases between. The germline gives CDR1 MRHNA, CDR2 SNTAGT.

The J gene is TRBJ1-4, the V gene TRBV18; the D gene is possibly TRBD1 (5 bases). The length of the CDR3 is 16 residues. Germline V gene lookup returns CDR1 KGHSH and CDR2 LQKENI. The V end was cut by 2 bases, the J end by 5 bases, with 15 bases between. CDR3 sequence reads: CASSPGQGGMNEKLFF. The CDR3 nucleotides read TGTGCCAGCTCACCAGGCCAGGGAGGGATGAATGAAAAACTGTTTTTT.

The J gene is TRBJ2-3, the V gene TRBV10-3; 12 nucleotides align to TRBD1. This CDR3 has 17 amino acids. The germline CDR1 and CDR2 sequences are ENHRY and SYGVKD. The J segment lost 1 base and the V segment lost 4 bases, leaving 6 bases of the junction unmatched. The CDR3 here is CAISVGDRGLGTDTQYF. DNA for the CDR3: TGTGCCATCAGTGTCGGGGACAGGGGGCTTGGCACAGATACGCAGTATTTT.

As concerns this clone: A junction boundary mismatches the germline segment, possibly from a read error. This chain connects TRBV5-1 to TRBJ1-5; TRBD1 might be the D (5 bases). Germline V CDR1 and CDR2: SGHRS, YFSETQ. The CDR3 is made up of 15 amino acids. This CDR3 reads CASSLGENSNQPQHF. Written as DNA, the CDR3 is TGTGCCAGCAGCTTGGGGGAGAATAGCAATCAGCCCCAGCATTTT.